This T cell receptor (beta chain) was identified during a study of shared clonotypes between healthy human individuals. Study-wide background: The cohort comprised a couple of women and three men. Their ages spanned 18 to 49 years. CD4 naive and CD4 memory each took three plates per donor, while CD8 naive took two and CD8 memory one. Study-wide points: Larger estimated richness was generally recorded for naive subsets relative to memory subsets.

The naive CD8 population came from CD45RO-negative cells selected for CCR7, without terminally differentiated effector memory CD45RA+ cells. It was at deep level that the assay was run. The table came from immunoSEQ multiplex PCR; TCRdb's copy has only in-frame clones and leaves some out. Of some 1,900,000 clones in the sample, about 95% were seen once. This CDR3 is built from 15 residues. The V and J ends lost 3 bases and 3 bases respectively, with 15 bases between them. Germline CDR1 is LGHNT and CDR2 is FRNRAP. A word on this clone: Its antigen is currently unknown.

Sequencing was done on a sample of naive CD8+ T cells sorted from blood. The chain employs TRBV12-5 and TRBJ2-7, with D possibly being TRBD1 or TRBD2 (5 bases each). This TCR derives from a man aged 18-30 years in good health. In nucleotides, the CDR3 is TGTGCTAGTGGTTTTGGGGACGGCGGATACTACGAGCAGTACTTC. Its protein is CASGFGDGGYYEQYF.